A selection of T cell receptor beta chains follows, all from one sample in a study of CD8+ T cells in alopecia areata. The repertoire was sequenced with immunoSEQ multiplex PCR; TCRdb's copy has only in-frame clones and lacks some. This sample carries 150,000 to 200,000 clones, about three fifths of them seen once, and the ten largest clones take roughly 1.3%. The source was CD4+ T cells sorted from blood, collected around week 50, from a patient treated with tofacitinib. The source of these receptors is a human donor with alopecia areata. Both conserved end residues are part of each CDR3. Each record gives: J gene, D gene, CDR3 length, clone size, V gene, CDR3 protein, CDR3 DNA. D genes are given only for firm matches. Some rows mark clone size as missing; the rest say once, few, many or name a class of expanded clone.

J gene: TRBJ2-7; D gene: -; CDR3 length: 13; clone size: -; V gene: TRBV4-1; CDR3 protein: CASSQERAYEQYF; CDR3 DNA: TGCGCCAGCAGCCAAGAACGGGCTTACGAGCAGTACTTC
J gene: TRBJ2-5; D gene: -; CDR3 length: 14; clone size: -; V gene: TRBV9; CDR3 protein: CASSLSVGSETQYF; CDR3 DNA: TGTGCCAGCAGCCTTTCGGTCGGATCGGAGACCCAGTACTTC
J gene: TRBJ2-2; D gene: -; CDR3 length: 12; clone size: -; V gene: TRBV4-1; CDR3 protein: CASSQSLGELFF; CDR3 DNA: TGCGCCAGCAGCCAATCATTGGGGGAGCTGTTTTTT
J gene: TRBJ2-7; D gene: TRBD1; CDR3 length: 14; clone size: few; V gene: TRBV19; CDR3 protein: CASSGQASSYEQYF; CDR3 DNA: TGTGCCAGTAGTGGACAGGCAAGCTCCTACGAGCAGTACTTC
J gene: TRBJ2-4; D gene: -; CDR3 length: 17; clone size: -; V gene: TRBV9; CDR3 protein: CASSVVLVRAPKNIQYF; CDR3 DNA: TGTGCCAGCAGCGTAGTGCTAGTAAGGGCGCCCAAAAACATTCAGTACTTC
J gene: TRBJ2-5; D gene: -; CDR3 length: 10; clone size: -; V gene: TRBV29-1; CDR3 protein: CSVGRETQYF; CDR3 DNA: TGCAGCGTTGGTCGGGAGACCCAGTACTTC
J gene: TRBJ2-6; D gene: -; CDR3 length: 15; clone size: few; V gene: TRBV6-6; CDR3 protein: CASSPEWDGANVLTF; CDR3 DNA: TGTGCCAGCAGCCCCGAGTGGGACGGGGCCAACGTCCTGACTTTC
J gene: TRBJ2-1; D gene: -; CDR3 length: 9; clone size: -; V gene: TRBV10-2; CDR3 protein: CASSDYSFF; CDR3 DNA: TGCGCCAGCAGTGACTATTCGTTCTTC
J gene: TRBJ1-5; D gene: -; CDR3 length: 14; clone size: -; V gene: TRBV19; CDR3 protein: CASGSTGSNQPQHF; CDR3 DNA: TGTGCCAGTGGGTCGACAGGTAGCAATCAGCCCCAGCATTTT
J gene: TRBJ1-6; D gene: TRBD1; CDR3 length: 14; clone size: -; V gene: TRBV18; CDR3 protein: CASSIDRVNSPLHF; CDR3 DNA: TGTGCCAGCTCCATCGACAGGGTTAATTCACCCCTCCACTTT
J gene: TRBJ2-7; D gene: TRBD1; CDR3 length: 13; clone size: -; V gene: TRBV14; CDR3 protein: CASSQFPGGEQYF; CDR3 DNA: TGTGCCAGCAGCCAATTCCCAGGGGGCGAGCAGTACTTC
J gene: TRBJ2-7; D gene: -; CDR3 length: 14; clone size: -; V gene: TRBV5-6; CDR3 protein: CASSLLDRDYEQYF; CDR3 DNA: TGTGCCAGCAGCTTGCTTGACCGGGACTACGAGCAGTACTTC
J gene: TRBJ1-2; D gene: TRBD1; CDR3 length: 14; clone size: few; V gene: TRBV29-1; CDR3 protein: CSVVSGTGGGGYTF; CDR3 DNA: TGCAGCGTTGTCTCTGGGACAGGGGGCGGTGGCTACACCTTC
J gene: TRBJ1-2; D gene: -; CDR3 length: 12; clone size: -; V gene: TRBV30; CDR3 protein: CAWTSPGHGYTF; CDR3 DNA: TGTGCCTGGACCTCCCCAGGGCATGGCTACACCTTC
J gene: TRBJ1-1; D gene: -; CDR3 length: 13; clone size: -; V gene: TRBV29-1; CDR3 protein: CSVEGRLGTEAFF; CDR3 DNA: TGCAGCGTTGAAGGTCGGTTAGGGACTGAAGCTTTCTTT
J gene: TRBJ2-2; D gene: TRBD1; CDR3 length: 12; clone size: -; V gene: TRBV30; CDR3 protein: CASDRGGGELFF; CDR3 DNA: TGTGCCTCGGACAGGGGAGGCGGGGAGCTGTTTTTT
J gene: TRBJ2-6; D gene: -; CDR3 length: 14; clone size: -; V gene: TRBV15; CDR3 protein: CATSRDGGANVLTF; CDR3 DNA: TGTGCCACCAGCAGAGACGGTGGGGCCAACGTCCTGACTTTC
J gene: TRBJ1-2; D gene: -; CDR3 length: 15; clone size: once; V gene: TRBV19; CDR3 protein: CASINLGAATYGYTF; CDR3 DNA: TGTGCCAGTATAAATCTTGGGGCAGCCACCTATGGCTACACCTTC
J gene: TRBJ2-7; D gene: TRBD1; CDR3 length: 16; clone size: many; V gene: TRBV4-3; CDR3 protein: CASSQEPGTGGHEQYF; CDR3 DNA: TGCGCCAGCAGCCAAGAACCAGGGACAGGGGGACACGAGCAGTACTTC
J gene: TRBJ2-1; D gene: -; CDR3 length: 14; clone size: -; V gene: TRBV29-1; CDR3 protein: CSVKPGPLGNEQFF; CDR3 DNA: TGCAGCGTGAAACCGGGCCCTCTGGGCAATGAGCAGTTCTTC
J gene: TRBJ1-2; D gene: -; CDR3 length: 15; clone size: -; V gene: TRBV4-3; CDR3 protein: CASSQDVEGYYGYTF; CDR3 DNA: TGCGCCAGCAGCCAAGATGTGGAGGGGTACTATGGCTACACCTTC
J gene: TRBJ1-2; D gene: -; CDR3 length: 12; clone size: once; V gene: TRBV5-1; CDR3 protein: CASAPGDYGYTF; CDR3 DNA: TGCGCCAGCGCCCCGGGGGACTATGGCTACACCTTC
J gene: TRBJ2-7; D gene: -; CDR3 length: 15; clone size: -; V gene: TRBV4-3; CDR3 protein: CASSQELGSGYEQYF; CDR3 DNA: TGCGCCAGCAGCCAAGAGCTGGGATCGGGCTACGAGCAGTACTTC
J gene: TRBJ1-2; D gene: -; CDR3 length: 12; clone size: -; V gene: TRBV30; CDR3 protein: CAWMGYLEGYTF; CDR3 DNA: TGTGCCTGGATGGGTTATTTAGAAGGCTACACCTTC
J gene: TRBJ1-5; D gene: TRBD1; CDR3 length: 18; clone size: -; V gene: TRBV6-4; CDR3 protein: CASSDRGQGPLSNQPQHF; CDR3 DNA: TGTGCCAGCAGTGACAGGGGACAGGGCCCACTCTCCAATCAGCCCCAGCATTTT
J gene: TRBJ1-2; D gene: TRBD1; CDR3 length: 15; clone size: -; V gene: TRBV14; CDR3 protein: CASSQRTGYNYGYTF; CDR3 DNA: TGTGCCAGCAGCCAACGGACAGGATATAACTATGGCTACACCTTC
J gene: TRBJ2-7; D gene: -; CDR3 length: 14; clone size: -; V gene: TRBV28; CDR3 protein: CASSDWILGHEQYF; CDR3 DNA: TGTGCCAGCAGTGATTGGATTCTGGGCCACGAGCAGTACTTC
J gene: TRBJ2-1; D gene: TRBD2; CDR3 length: 18; clone size: -; V gene: TRBV4-2; CDR3 protein: CASSQGLTSGTLYNEQFF; CDR3 DNA: TGTGCCAGCAGCCAAGGACTTACTAGCGGGACCTTATACAATGAGCAGTTCTTC
J gene: TRBJ1-2; D gene: -; CDR3 length: 14; clone size: -; V gene: TRBV29-1; CDR3 protein: CSVGDTKSHYGYTF; CDR3 DNA: TGCAGCGTTGGTGACACTAAGTCACACTATGGCTACACCTTC
J gene: TRBJ2-7; D gene: TRBD1; CDR3 length: 13; clone size: -; V gene: TRBV19; CDR3 protein: CASSPDRAYEQYF; CDR3 DNA: TGTGCCAGTAGCCCGGACAGGGCCTACGAGCAGTACTTC
J gene: TRBJ2-3; D gene: -; CDR3 length: 15; clone size: -; V gene: TRBV5-1; CDR3 protein: CASSLRGVNPDTQYF; CDR3 DNA: TGCGCCAGCAGCTTGCGCGGGGTTAACCCAGATACGCAGTATTTT
J gene: TRBJ1-5; D gene: -; CDR3 length: 13; clone size: -; V gene: TRBV30; CDR3 protein: CAWSFSGDQPQHF; CDR3 DNA: TGTGCCTGGAGTTTCTCGGGGGATCAGCCCCAGCATTTT
J gene: TRBJ1-1; D gene: TRBD1; CDR3 length: 17; clone size: -; V gene: TRBV5-1; CDR3 protein: CASSLLDGNRGGTEAFF; CDR3 DNA: TGCGCCAGCAGCTTGCTCGACGGAAACAGGGGAGGTACTGAAGCTTTCTTT
J gene: TRBJ2-2; D gene: -; CDR3 length: 14; clone size: few; V gene: TRBV27; CDR3 protein: CASTLRGLTGELFF; CDR3 DNA: TGTGCCAGCACCCTGCGGGGTCTGACCGGGGAGCTGTTTTTT
J gene: TRBJ1-5; D gene: -; CDR3 length: 11; clone size: -; V gene: TRBV23-1; CDR3 protein: CARGRNQPQHF; CDR3 DNA: TGCGCCAGGGGTCGCAATCAGCCCCAGCATTTT
J gene: TRBJ1-1; D gene: -; CDR3 length: 12; clone size: -; V gene: TRBV29-1; CDR3 protein: CSVHTGNTEAFF; CDR3 DNA: TGCAGCGTTCATACAGGGAACACTGAAGCTTTCTTT
J gene: TRBJ2-1; D gene: TRBD2; CDR3 length: 16; clone size: -; V gene: TRBV7-2; CDR3 protein: CASTPQGLAGGNEQFF; CDR3 DNA: TGTGCCAGCACCCCCCAAGGGCTAGCGGGGGGAAATGAGCAGTTCTTC
J gene: TRBJ2-2; D gene: TRBD1; CDR3 length: 15; clone size: -; V gene: TRBV13; CDR3 protein: CASSAGQGYTGELFF; CDR3 DNA: TGTGCCAGCAGCGCCGGACAGGGGTACACCGGGGAGCTGTTTTTT
J gene: TRBJ1-1; D gene: TRBD1; CDR3 length: 14; clone size: -; V gene: TRBV30; CDR3 protein: CACTGQGRNTEAFF; CDR3 DNA: TGTGCCTGTACAGGACAGGGAAGAAACACTGAAGCTTTCTTT
J gene: TRBJ1-1; D gene: -; CDR3 length: 14; clone size: -; V gene: TRBV5-1; CDR3 protein: CASSSAGLGTEAFF; CDR3 DNA: TGCGCCAGCAGCTCCGCAGGGTTGGGAACTGAAGCTTTCTTT
J gene: TRBJ1-4; D gene: -; CDR3 length: 14; clone size: -; V gene: TRBV5-1; CDR3 protein: CASSRGETNEKLFF; CDR3 DNA: TGCGCCAGCAGCCGCGGGGAGACGAATGAAAAACTGTTTTTT
J gene: TRBJ2-2; D gene: -; CDR3 length: 14; clone size: -; V gene: TRBV2; CDR3 protein: CASRATDPTGELFF; CDR3 DNA: TGTGCCAGCAGGGCTACCGATCCGACCGGGGAGCTGTTTTTT
J gene: TRBJ1-1; D gene: -; CDR3 length: 16; clone size: -; V gene: TRBV29-1; CDR3 protein: CSARRNRARENTEAFF; CDR3 DNA: TGCAGCGCCCGCCGGAACAGGGCGCGGGAGAACACTGAAGCTTTCTTT
J gene: TRBJ2-1; D gene: -; CDR3 length: 14; clone size: few; V gene: TRBV29-1; CDR3 protein: CSVEVPRFGNEQFF; CDR3 DNA: TGCAGCGTTGAAGTCCCCAGGTTTGGAAATGAGCAGTTCTTC
J gene: TRBJ2-7; D gene: -; CDR3 length: 12; clone size: -; V gene: TRBV2; CDR3 protein: CASRVTSYEQYF; CDR3 DNA: TGTGCCAGCAGGGTAACCTCCTACGAGCAGTACTTC
J gene: TRBJ2-2; D gene: TRBD2; CDR3 length: 17; clone size: many; V gene: TRBV9; CDR3 protein: CASSGGPLAGNTGELFF; CDR3 DNA: TGTGCCAGCAGCGGGGGACCACTAGCGGGGAACACCGGGGAGCTGTTTTTT
J gene: TRBJ1-2; D gene: -; CDR3 length: 14; clone size: -; V gene: TRBV30; CDR3 protein: CAWSPGPQQGGYTF; CDR3 DNA: TGTGCCTGGAGTCCAGGACCGCAACAAGGCGGCTACACCTTC
J gene: TRBJ1-6; D gene: -; CDR3 length: 13; clone size: -; V gene: TRBV7-3; CDR3 protein: CASSFGWGSPLHF; CDR3 DNA: TGTGCCAGCAGTTTCGGGTGGGGCTCACCCCTCCACTTT
J gene: TRBJ2-7; D gene: TRBD1; CDR3 length: 14; clone size: -; V gene: TRBV4-3; CDR3 protein: CASSQDTGGNEQYF; CDR3 DNA: TGCGCCAGCAGCCAAGATACAGGGGGCAACGAGCAGTACTTC
J gene: TRBJ1-1; D gene: -; CDR3 length: 14; clone size: -; V gene: TRBV29-1; CDR3 protein: CSVVVTGRGSEAFF; CDR3 DNA: TGCAGCGTTGTCGTGACAGGAAGGGGCTCTGAAGCTTTCTTT
J gene: TRBJ2-7; D gene: TRBD1; CDR3 length: 12; clone size: -; V gene: TRBV5-1; CDR3 protein: CASSTTGYEQYF; CDR3 DNA: TGCGCCAGCAGCACGACAGGGTACGAGCAGTACTTC
J gene: TRBJ1-5; D gene: -; CDR3 length: 14; clone size: -; V gene: TRBV7-2; CDR3 protein: CASSLVQGIQPQHF; CDR3 DNA: TGTGCCAGCAGCTTAGTACAGGGTATACAGCCCCAGCATTTT
J gene: TRBJ2-7; D gene: TRBD1; CDR3 length: 13; clone size: -; V gene: TRBV4-3; CDR3 protein: CASSLIQGGEQYF; CDR3 DNA: TGCGCCAGCAGCCTCATACAGGGGGGCGAGCAGTACTTC
J gene: TRBJ2-1; D gene: -; CDR3 length: 15; clone size: -; V gene: TRBV5-6; CDR3 protein: CASSLRVHSYNEQFF; CDR3 DNA: TGTGCCAGCAGCCTCAGGGTCCACTCCTACAATGAGCAGTTCTTC
J gene: TRBJ2-1; D gene: -; CDR3 length: 13; clone size: once; V gene: TRBV7-3; CDR3 protein: CASSFDNYNEQFF; CDR3 DNA: TGTGCCAGCAGCTTTGATAACTACAATGAGCAGTTCTTC